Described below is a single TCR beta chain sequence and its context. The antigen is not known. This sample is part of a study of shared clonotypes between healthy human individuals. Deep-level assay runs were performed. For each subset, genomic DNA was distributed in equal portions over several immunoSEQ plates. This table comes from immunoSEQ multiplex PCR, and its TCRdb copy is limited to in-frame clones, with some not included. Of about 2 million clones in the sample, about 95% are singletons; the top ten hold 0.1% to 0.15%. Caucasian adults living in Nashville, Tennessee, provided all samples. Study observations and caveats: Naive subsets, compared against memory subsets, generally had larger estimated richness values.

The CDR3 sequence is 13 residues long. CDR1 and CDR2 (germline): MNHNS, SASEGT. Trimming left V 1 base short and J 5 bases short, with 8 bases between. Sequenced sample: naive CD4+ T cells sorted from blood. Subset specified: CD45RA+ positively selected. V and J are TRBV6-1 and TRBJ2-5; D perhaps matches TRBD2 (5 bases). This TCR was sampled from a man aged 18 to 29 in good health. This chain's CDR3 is CASSEGGYETQYF. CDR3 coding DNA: TGTGCCAGCAGTGAAGGAGGGTACGAGACCCAGTACTTC.